This is a list of T cell receptor beta chains from one sample in a study of control samples from healthy donors and cancer patients. The data were produced by immunoSEQ multiplex PCR, yet TCRdb's version contains in-frame clones alone and is incomplete. The sample contains 150,000 to 200,000 clones, 91% of which appear only once. Sequenced material: blood. The receptor set was obtained from a woman aged 30 to 39 in good health. Both conserved end residues are part of each CDR3. D genes are given only for firm matches. Size tells how often a clone was seen (once, few, many) or the class of an expanded clone, and some rows leave it out.

TRBD2	TRBV27	NA	TRBJ2-1	TGTGCCAGCAGTTCCCCACTAGCGGGGGTCAGCTACAATGAGCAGTTCTTC	CASSSPLAGVSYNEQFF
NA	TRBV11-2	NA	TRBJ2-1	TGTGCCAGCAGAAACAGGGTACAGGAGCAGTTCTTC	CASRNRVQEQFF
NA	TRBV6-5	NA	TRBJ1-1	TGTGCCAGCAGTTACGGGGGGGGTCCGGGCACTGAAGCTTTCTTT	CASSYGGGPGTEAFF
TRBD2	TRBV6-4	NA	TRBJ2-3	TGTGCCAGCAGTGACAGCGGGGCCACAGATACGCAGTATTTT	CASSDSGATDTQYF
NA	TRBV7-2	NA	TRBJ2-3	TGTGTCAGCAGCTTAGCGAGGACAACGCGCACAGATACGCAGTATTTT	CVSSLARTTRTDTQYF
NA	TRBV12-3/TRBV12-4	NA	TRBJ1-2	TGTGCCAGCAGTTTATCCCTAAACTATGGCTACACCTTC	CASSLSLNYGYTF
TRBD2	TRBV4-2	NA	TRBJ2-7	TGTGCCAGCAGCCAAGCGAGCGGGGCGTACGAGCAGTACTTC	CASSQASGAYEQYF
NA	TRBV29-1	NA	TRBJ1-1	TGCAGCGTTGACGGGGGGAACACTGAAGCTTTCTTT	CSVDGGNTEAFF
NA	TRBV18	NA	TRBJ2-1	TGTGCCAGCTCACCGACTTACAATGAGCAGTTCTTC	CASSPTYNEQFF
NA	TRBV5-1	NA	TRBJ2-3	TGCGCCAGCAGCTTGGGTACAGGGAACACAGATACGCAGTATTTT	CASSLGTGNTDTQYF
TRBD1	TRBV6-5	NA	TRBJ2-7	TGTGCCAGCAGAAACCGGGACAGCTCCTACGAGCAGTACTTC	CASRNRDSSYEQYF
TRBD1	TRBV19	NA	TRBJ2-2	TGTGCCAGTAGCCGGGACAGGGGGCACACCGGGGAGCTGTTTTTT	CASSRDRGHTGELFF
NA	TRBV10-2	NA	TRBJ2-7	TGCGCCAGCAGTGATCTAGCGCGCACCTACGAGCAGTACTTC	CASSDLARTYEQYF
NA	TRBV30	NA	TRBJ2-3	TGTGCCTGGAGTGTAGGGGTCGGAGATACGCAGTATTTT	CAWSVGVGDTQYF
NA	TRBV6-4	NA	TRBJ1-6	TGTGCCAGCAGCGTGTCCTATAATTCACCCCTCCACTTT	CASSVSYNSPLHF
TRBD1	TRBV6-5	NA	TRBJ2-2	TGTGCCAGCGGGACAGGAGAGACCGGGGAGCTGTTTTTT	CASGTGETGELFF
NA	TRBV7-8	once	TRBJ1-5	TGTGCCAGCAGCTTATGGGGAGATCAGCCCCAGCATTTT	CASSLWGDQPQHF
TRBD1	TRBV6-5	NA	TRBJ2-4	TGTGCCAGCGGGACAGGGGGAAACATTCAGTACTTC	CASGTGGNIQYF
NA	TRBV7-9	NA	TRBJ2-1	TGTGCCAGCAGCTTAGGAAAGCGGTACAGCTCCTACAATGAGCAGTTCTTC	CASSLGKRYSSYNEQFF
NA	TRBV6-2/TRBV6-3	NA	TRBJ2-1	TGTGCCAGCAGTTACTCGGGCAGAGGGCGGGACAATGAGCAGTTCTTC	CASSYSGRGRDNEQFF
NA	TRBV6-6	NA	TRBJ1-1	TGTGCCAGCAGTTACAGCGGACACACTGAAGCTTTCTTT	CASSYSGHTEAFF
NA	TRBV7-9	NA	TRBJ1-2	TGTGCCAGCAGCTTAGCCCAGGGGCACTATGGCTACACCTTC	CASSLAQGHYGYTF
NA	TRBV28	NA	TRBJ1-6	TGTGCCAGCAGCCCCAATTCACCCCTCCACTTT	CASSPNSPLHF